This T cell receptor beta chain was recovered during a study of Ad26.COV2.S vaccination and SARS-CoV-2 variants. Some clones are missing from TCRdb's copy, which holds only in-frame ones; the method was immunoSEQ multiplex PCR. The sample holds hundreds of thousands of clones, 89% seen once. Treatment reported: about 20 received Ad26.COV2.S at low or high dose, single or two shots; about 5 received placebo; per-sample allocation not given. Each sample was drawn 63 days after the first injection (of vaccine or placebo). The TCR originated in a person aged 18-60 years who received the Ad26.COV2.S COVID-19 vaccine or a placebo. The material sequenced was peripheral blood, taken in a trial of Ad26.COV2.S vaccine versus placebo.

This chain's CDR3 is CASSHQKARGQQETQYF. In DNA form, the CDR3 reads TGCGCCAGCAGCCACCAAAAAGCGAGGGGCCAGCAAGAGACCCAGTACTTC. The chain joins TRBV4-3 to TRBJ2-5; D is perhaps TRBD1 or TRBD2 (5 bases each). CDR1 is LGHNA, CDR2 YSLEER, per germline. This CDR3 has 17 residues. V was trimmed by 3 bases and J by 2 bases, leaving 19 bases between them.